These 29 T cell receptor beta chains share one sample of origin, sequenced in a study of T cell repertoires in cytomegalovirus infection. TCRdb re-derived calls from the reads in MiXCR, one entry per CDR3 protein. This table holds approximately 770,000 distinct CDR3 sequences, just under 30% found once. The antigens these receptors bind are not known. Here the sequenced sample was cultured CD8+ T cells from PBMCs, taken from culture after CMV antigen stimulation. The receptors derive from a human donor in good health (CMV status not recorded). Some clones in this sample may be carry-over from other donors' samples.

This clonotype was observed at least ten times. This chain connects TRBV28 to TRBJ1-5; TRBD1 aligns across 9 bases. Germline lookup yields CDR1 MDHEN and CDR2 SYDVKM. This CDR3 spans 16 amino acids. The V gene end was trimmed by 4 bases and the J gene end by 4 bases; junction bases not matched to a gene: 8. The CDR3 here is CASSSHYRGRNQPQHF. The CDR3 DNA is TGTGCCAGCAGTTCCCATTACAGGGGGCGGAATCAGCCCCAGCATTTT. The full variable domain, completed using reference TRBV28 and TRBJ1-5, is DVKVTQSSRYLVKRTGEKVFLECVQDMDHENMFWYRQDPGLGLRLIYFSYDVKMKEKGDIPEGYSVSREKKERFSLILESASTNQTSMYLCASSSHYRGRNQPQHFGDGTRLSIL.

J is TRBJ2-6 and V is TRBV2; D unresolved. Trimming removed 3 bases from V and 4 bases from J, with 7 bases in between. CDR1 and CDR2 (germline): SNHLY, FYNNEI. The CDR3 sequence is 14 residues long. Here the CDR3 reads CASSERLGANVLTF. CDR3 coding DNA: TGTGCCAGCAGTGAGAGGTTAGGGGCCAACGTCCTGACTTTC.

This clonotype has at least ten counts. The J gene is TRBJ2-1, the V gene TRBV9; 10 positions match TRBD1. The CDR3 runs 15 residues. Germline CDR1 and CDR2: SGDLS and YYNGEE. V shed 0 bases and J 6 bases; nucleotides not matched to a gene: 3. The CDR3, as DNA: TGTGCCAGCAGCGTAGAAGGGACAGGGGCCAATGAGCAGTTCTTC. It encodes CASSVEGTGANEQFF. The entire variable domain, with the rest obtained from reference TRBV9 and TRBJ2-1, is as follows: DSGVTQTPKHLITATGQRVTLRCSPRSGDLSVYWYQQSLDQGLQFLIQYYNGEERAKGNILERFSAQQFPDLHSELNLSSLELGDSALYFCASSVEGTGANEQFFGPGTRLTVL.

CDR3: CASSVSRLSGNTIYF. The CDR3 nucleotides are TGTGCCAGCAGTGTGTCCCGACTCTCTGGAAACACCATATATTTT. V gene TRBV2 combines with J gene TRBJ1-3; D not resolved. V shed 4 bases and J shed 0 bases, with 10 bases lying between them. CDR1 is SNHLY and CDR2 is FYNNEI in the germline V gene. The CDR3 loop spans 15 amino acids.

This clonotype has a count of ten or more. This chain joins TRBV7-8 and TRBJ1-3; no clear D. Trimming pared 2 bases from V and 0 bases from J, leaving 8 bases between. Germline CDR1 and CDR2: SGHVS and FQNEAQ. The CDR3 has 15 amino acids. CDR3 bases: TGTGCCAGCAGCTTACCCGAAAGCTCTGGAAACACCATATATTTT. Translated: CASSLPESSGNTIYF.

This clonotype was observed a handful of times. V usage is TRBV11-2 and J usage is TRBJ2-5, with 7 bases lining up with TRBD2. The V and J ends lost 4 bases and 4 bases, in that order; junction bases with no gene match: 12. CDR1 is SGHAT, CDR2 FQNNGV, per germline. The CDR3 runs 16 residues. DNA for the CDR3: TGTGCCAGCAGCTACCGACACCGGGGGGAGGGAGAGACCCAGTACTTC. Translated, it gives CASSYRHRGEGETQYF.

The rearrangement uses TRBV6-2 or TRBV6-3 and TRBJ2-3; D gene unclear. V was clipped by 8 bases and J by 3 bases, with 12 bases between them. The CDR3 runs 13 residues. Germline lookup yields CDR1 MNHEY and CDR2 SVGEGT. Here the CDR3 DNA reads TGTGCCAGCTATTGGCCGACAACAGATACGCAGTATTTT. Protein sequence: CASYWPTTDTQYF.

The chain combines TRBV15 with TRBJ2-7, with TRBD2 matching over 10 bases. Trimming removed 1 base from V and 4 bases from J; junction bases left unmatched: 4. Per the germline V gene, CDR1 is LNHNV and CDR2 is YYDKDF (reference sequence). The CDR3 sequence is 15 residues long. CDR3 region: CATSRGSTSGYEQYF. CDR3 DNA sequence: TGTGCCACCAGCAGAGGTTCGACTAGCGGGTACGAGCAGTACTTC.

This clonotype was counted between two and nine times. The chain recombines TRBV5-4 with TRBJ2-7, with D possibly being TRBD2 (5 bases). CDR1 and CDR2 (germline): SGHNT, YYREEE (reference sequence). Trimming left V 1 base short and J 0 bases short, with 11 bases between. The CDR3 totals 15 residues. CDR3 protein: CASSLKRESSYEQYF. For the CDR3, the DNA is TGTGCCAGCAGCTTGAAGAGGGAGAGCTCCTACGAGCAGTACTTC.

This clonotype was seen many times. The V call is TRBV12-3 or TRBV12-4, the J call TRBJ1-5; D possibly corresponds to TRBD1 (5 bases). The CDR3 spans 16 residues. Trimming stripped 5 bases from V and 0 bases from J, with 14 bases between. The CDR3 spells CASSLGTGHSNQPQHF. The CDR3 DNA reads TGTGCCAGCAGTCTAGGCACAGGTCATAGCAATCAGCCCCAGCATTTT.

The chain recombines TRBV6-1 with TRBJ2-2; tentatively, D is TRBD1 or TRBD2 (7 bases each). The CDR3 is 13 residues long. From germline, CDR1 is MNHNS and CDR2 SASEGT. Trimming pared 7 bases from V and 6 bases from J, leaving 12 bases between. Written as DNA, the CDR3 is TGTGCCAGCATGGCAGGGGGGGCCGGGGAGCTGTTTTTT. It specifies CASMAGGAGELFF.

A few counts support this clonotype. The V gene is TRBV27, the J gene TRBJ2-1, with D possibly matching TRBD2 (5 bases). The CDR3 covers 17 residues. CDR1 and CDR2 (germline): MNHEY, SMNVEV (reference sequence). V lost 5 bases and J 0 bases, leaving 17 bases between the germline ends. This CDR3 is CASSLSGSPSSYNEQFF. CDR3 coding DNA: TGTGCCAGCAGTCTTTCGGGGAGTCCAAGCTCCTACAATGAGCAGTTCTTC.

The table lists this clonotype with many counts. The chain joins TRBV7-6 to TRBJ2-2; perhaps TRBD2 as D (6 bases). Germline loops: CDR1 SGHVS, CDR2 FNYEAQ. CDR3 length: 12 residues. V lost 10 bases and J lost 6, with 12 bases in between. CDR3 bases: TGTGCCACCGTCGGGGGACCCGGGGAGCTGTTTTTT. Protein product: CATVGGPGELFF.

V is TRBV5-6 and J is TRBJ1-1; D call uncertain. From germline, CDR1 is SGHDT and CDR2 YYEEEE. This CDR3 has 11 amino acids. The germline V and J ends were trimmed by 7 bases and 6 bases, with 10 bases remaining between them. CDR3 sequence (DNA): TGTGCCAGCGGTCATAGGGCTGAAGCTTTCTTT. This translates into CASGHRAEAFF.

The chain couples TRBV28 to TRBJ2-5; no firm D call. This CDR3 contains 16 residues. The germline V gene encodes CDR1 MDHEN and CDR2 SYDVKM. The ends were cut back, 5 bases at V and 5 bases at J, with 21 bases in the middle. CDR3 coding DNA: TGTGCCAGCAGTCCATATTCCATGGATCTAACGGAGACCCAGTACTTC. Its protein is CASSPYSMDLTETQYF.

This clonotype has just a few counts. This rearrangement joins TRBV12-3 or TRBV12-4 to TRBJ1-2, with 10 bases that match TRBD1. Germline trimming cut 6 bases from V and 7 bases from J; bases unmatched to any gene: 11. The CDR3 length is 15 residues. The CDR3 reads CASRPRDRGESGYTF. DNA of the CDR3: TGTGCCAGCAGACCCAGGGACAGGGGAGAATCTGGCTACACCTTC.

V and J are TRBV6-5 and TRBJ1-5; D gene uncertain. The germline CDR1 and CDR2 sequences are MNHEY and SVGAGI. V lost 6 bases, J lost 1 base, and 16 bases lay in between. The CDR3 runs to 16 residues. The CDR3 protein is CASSPGIPLSNQPQHF. In nucleotides, the CDR3 is TGTGCCAGCAGCCCTGGAATACCACTCAGCAATCAGCCCCAGCATTTT.

This clonotype was detected many times. This rearrangement joins TRBV19 to TRBJ2-1; 8 positions agree with TRBD2. V gave up 7 bases and J gave up 4 bases; unmatched junction bases: 27. CDR3 length equals 21 residues. The V gene's germline CDR1 is LNHDA and CDR2 SQIVND (reference sequence). CDR3 DNA: TGTGCCAGTACCACAACAATATTAGGCCGTACAGCGGGGGACCTGTACAATGAGCAGTTCTTC. The encoded protein is CASTTTILGRTAGDLYNEQFF.

This clonotype was counted between two and nine times. The rearrangement uses TRBV7-9 and TRBJ2-1, with D possibly TRBD1 on 5 matching bases. The germline CDR1 and CDR2 sequences are SEHNR and FQNEAQ (reference sequence). The CDR3 is made up of 15 amino acids. The V end lost 2 bases, the J end lost 4 bases, and 12 bases lay between the germline ends. The CDR3 nucleotides read TGTGCCAGCAGCTTATTACAGGCGCCTTACAATGAGCAGTTCTTC. This translates into CASSLLQAPYNEQFF. The whole variable domain, filled in from reference TRBV7-9 and TRBJ2-1, reads DTGVSQNPRHKITKRGQNVTFRCDPISEHNRLYWYRQTLGQGPEFLTYFQNEAQLEKSRLLSDRFSAERPKGSFSTLEIQRTEQGDSAMYLCASSLLQAPYNEQFFGPGTRLTVL.

This clonotype came up many times. The chain has TRBV6-6 and TRBJ2-2; 8 positions match TRBD2. Per germline, CDR1 MNHNY and CDR2 SVGAGI (reference sequence). V shed 5 bases, J shed 4 bases, and the junction held 12 bases outside the gene matches. This CDR3 has 17 amino acids. In DNA, the CDR3 is TGTGCCAGCAGTAACTATCACCCGGGGGGGCCCACCGGGGAGCTGTTTTTT. Its translation is CASSNYHPGGPTGELFF.

This clonotype was seen only a few times. The chain has TRBV11-2 and TRBJ1-5; D unresolved. The CDR3 loop spans 14 amino acids. V dropped 5 bases and J dropped 1 base, with 9 bases sitting between them. CDR1 and CDR2 (germline): SGHAT, FQNNGV. The CDR3 spells CASSPEASNQPQHF. The DNA for the CDR3 is TGTGCCAGCAGCCCGGAGGCCAGCAATCAGCCCCAGCATTTT.

The chain joins TRBV6-1 to TRBJ1-5, with D unclear. V was trimmed by 8 bases and J by 0 bases, leaving 5 bases between them. Germline values: CDR1 MNHNS, CDR2 SASEGT. The CDR3 loop spans 12 amino acids. CDR3 DNA sequence: TGTGCCAGCCTTAATAGCAATCAGCCCCAGCATTTT. This encodes CASLNSNQPQHF.

This clonotype was observed a few times. The gene calls are TRBV6-1 and TRBJ2-5; 7 bases align to TRBD2. Looked up from germline, CDR1 is MNHNS and CDR2 is SASEGT. The CDR3 sequence is 16 residues long. Germline trimming cut 1 base from V and 5 bases from J; bases unmatched to any gene: 10. In DNA, the CDR3 is TGTGCCAGCAGTGAAGAGGTCCGGACTAGTAGGGAGACCCAGTACTTC. Its protein product is CASSEEVRTSRETQYF.

In its sample, this clonotype ranks as medium-sized. The genes are TRBV7-6 and TRBJ1-1, with D tentatively TRBD1 (5 bases). V was shortened by 5 bases and J by 4 bases, with 11 bases between the two germline ends. The CDR3 has 13 residues. CDR1 SGHVS and CDR2 FNYEAQ come from the germline V gene. The CDR3 loop is CASSPAGGTEAFF. The CDR3 region has the DNA TGTGCCAGCAGCCCCGCCGGGGGCACTGAAGCTTTCTTT.

This clonotype showed up just a few times. The chain combines TRBV12-3 or TRBV12-4 with TRBJ2-3; 10 nucleotides match TRBD1. The J segment lost 5 bases and the V segment lost 2 bases, leaving 7 bases of the junction unmatched. The CDR3 is made up of 16 amino acids. The CDR3 protein is CASSLTQGTGEDTQYF. The DNA of the CDR3 is TGTGCCAGCAGTTTAACTCAGGGGACAGGGGAAGATACGCAGTATTTT.

This clonotype was detected many times. The J gene is TRBJ2-1, the V gene TRBV7-8; TRBD1 is a possible D gene (6 bases). The length of the CDR3 is 16 residues. CDR1 and CDR2 (germline): SGHVS, FQNEAQ. Trimming took 5 bases from V and 6 from J, leaving 20 bases between them. CDR3 protein: CASSVGPLQGINEQFF. The DNA for the CDR3 is TGTGCCAGCAGCGTAGGGCCCTTACAGGGAATCAATGAGCAGTTCTTC. The full variable domain, rest sourced from reference TRBV7-8 and TRBJ2-1, is GAGVSQSPRYKVAKRGQDVALRCDPISGHVSLFWYQQALGQGPEFLTYFQNEAQLDKSGLPSDRFFAERPEGSVSTLKIQRTQQEDSAVYLCASSVGPLQGINEQFFGPGTRLTVL.

DNA for the CDR3: TGTGCCAGCAGTTCGGCCTATTATGGTGAAAAACTGTTTTTT. This codes for CASSSAYYGEKLFF. The genes are TRBV27 and TRBJ1-4; D ambiguous. V was pared by 4 bases and J by 7 bases, with 13 bases between. The CDR3 has 14 amino acids. The germline V gene encodes CDR1 MNHEY and CDR2 SMNVEV (reference sequence). Looking up the rest from reference TRBV27 and TRBJ1-4 gives the full variable domain: EAQVTQNPRYLITVTGKKLTVTCSQNMNHEYMSWYRQDPGLGLRQIYYSMNVEVTDKGDVPEGYKVSRKEKRNFPLILESPSPNQTSLYFCASSSAYYGEKLFFGSGTQLSVL.

V gene TRBV7-9 combines with J gene TRBJ2-1; 8 bases fit TRBD1. With 1 base clipped from V and 5 bases from J, the junction kept 7 bases outside the gene matches. Germline V gene data show CDR1 as SEHNR and CDR2 as FQNEAQ (reference sequence). The CDR3 totals 16 residues. Written as DNA, the CDR3 is TGTGCCAGCAGCTTAGGGGGCAGGGGGCTGGACAATGAGCAGTTCTTC. Translating it yields CASSLGGRGLDNEQFF. Variable domain in full (rest from reference TRBV7-9 and TRBJ2-1): DTGVSQNPRHKITKRGQNVTFRCDPISEHNRLYWYRQTLGQGPEFLTYFQNEAQLEKSRLLSDRFSAERPKGSFSTLEIQRTEQGDSAMYLCASSLGGRGLDNEQFFGPGTRLTVL.

The chain couples TRBV7-9 to TRBJ1-2; no definite D call. The germline CDR1 and CDR2 sequences are SEHNR and FQNEAQ (reference sequence). The V gene lost 5 bases and the J gene lost 6 bases, with 13 bases spanning the gap. CDR3 length: 13 residues. DNA of the CDR3: TGTGCCAGCAGCGGGAAGGGTTCCGATGGCTACACCTTC. It yields the protein CASSGKGSDGYTF. The full variable domain, rest sourced from reference TRBV7-9 and TRBJ1-2, is DTGVSQNPRHKITKRGQNVTFRCDPISEHNRLYWYRQTLGQGPEFLTYFQNEAQLEKSRLLSDRFSAERPKGSFSTLEIQRTEQGDSAMYLCASSGKGSDGYTFGSGTRLTVV.